This TCR beta chain is drawn from a study of cytomegalovirus exposure and HLA in healthy donors. Study-level information: Earlier sequencing of about 179 million T cells yielded roughly 100 million unique TCR beta sequences. Regarding the study as a whole: In a later analysis, TCR beta V- and J-gene trimming was associated with a missense DCLRE1C variant. The number of N-insertions in an Asian-associated ancestry cluster was reportedly below the 666-donor mean in a later analysis.

The CDR3 runs 13 residues. Germline-derived CDR1 and CDR2 are SGHTA and FQGNSA. Trimming took 3 bases from V and 4 from J, leaving 10 bases between them. The PCR employed 60 Vbeta primers together with 13 Jbeta primers. Using immunoSEQ multiplex PCR, the repertoire was profiled, and TCRdb retains in-frame clones only, with some absent. The sample includes over 100,000 clones, 70% to 85% seen only once; the top ten take 2.5% to 3.5%. Concerning this clone itself: Its cognate antigen is unknown.

The clonotype originates from a woman between 18 and 30 years old in good health and CMV-seropositive. The sequenced sample was PBMCs. The V and J genes are TRBV7-2 and TRBJ2-7, with a possible D match to TRBD1 (5 bases). CDR3 residues: CASSFLRAYEQYF. The CDR3 bases are TGTGCCAGCAGCTTTCTCAGGGCTTACGAGCAGTACTTC.